This TCR beta chain was profiled in a study of blood T cell repertoires in COVID-19. Across the whole study: There were acute and convalescent COVID-19 samples, and they came from the United States, Italy and Spain. T cells, B-cell-depleted T cells, or PBMCs supplied cDNA or gDNA.

This CDR3 region has 12 residues. V trimming: 9 bases; J trimming: 2 bases; junction bases outside the gene matches: 2. CDR1 KGHDR and CDR2 SFDVKD come from the germline V gene. Per the original methods: Amplifying reference gene primers gave estimates of nucleated cell counts. The table came from immunoSEQ multiplex PCR; TCRdb's copy has only in-frame clones and leaves some out. The V and J calls and clone size were taken over from that table, and D and trimming were inferred from the DNA. This sample carries more than 150,000 clones, about 88% of them seen once, and the ten largest clones take approximately 14%. Of note for this clone: Other DNA sequences of this sample code for an identical CDR3.

Sequenced input: peripheral blood. The receptor was isolated from a man younger than 40 with active or convalescent COVID-19. The chain combines TRBV24-1 with TRBJ1-2; the match to TRBD1 covers 7 bases. The CDR3 here is CATSQGNYGYTF. In DNA form, the CDR3 reads TGTGCCACCTCACAGGGGAACTATGGCTACACCTTC.